This TCR beta chain comes out of a study of human T cells and chemical hapten exposure. Study-wide background: DPC at 2% was the sensitizing agent, placed on approximately 2 cm by approximately 2 cm of upper inner arm skin. Overall study findings and caveats: Once DPC sensitization occurred, TCRs above 1 in 1000 frequency showed no change.

About this clonotype itself: The antigen is undetermined.

Time point given: patch test 1, 2 weeks after DPC sensitization. The treatment: therapeutic diphenylcyclopropenone sensitization with weekly scalp DPC. Patients had alopecia, were aged 18 to 70, and were not pregnant. The CDR3 length is 17 residues. CDR1 is SGDLS, CDR2 YYNGEE, per germline. With 0 bases clipped from V and 1 base from J, the junction kept 9 bases outside the gene matches. In the original analysis: TCRs per sample had a median of around 100,000 and ranged from about 20,000 to 750,000. TCRdb itself ran the RACE reads through MiXCR, one entry per CDR3 protein. Here the V and J calls rest on TCRdb's processing, not on the authors' analysis. The sample carries about 71,000 distinct CDR3 sequences, over 7.5% recorded once.

This chain joins TRBV9 and TRBJ2-5; 7 nucleotides match TRBD2. The source material was whole blood, sampled in connection with sensitization to the hapten diphenylcyclopropenone (DPC). The receptor was isolated from a woman aged 40 to 50 with alopecia areata. Some clones in this sample may be carry-over from other donors' samples. In DNA form, the CDR3 reads TGTGCCAGCAGCGTAGCTGTGGGGGGGACTACCCAAGAGACCCAGTACTTC. It encodes CASSVAVGGTTQETQYF.